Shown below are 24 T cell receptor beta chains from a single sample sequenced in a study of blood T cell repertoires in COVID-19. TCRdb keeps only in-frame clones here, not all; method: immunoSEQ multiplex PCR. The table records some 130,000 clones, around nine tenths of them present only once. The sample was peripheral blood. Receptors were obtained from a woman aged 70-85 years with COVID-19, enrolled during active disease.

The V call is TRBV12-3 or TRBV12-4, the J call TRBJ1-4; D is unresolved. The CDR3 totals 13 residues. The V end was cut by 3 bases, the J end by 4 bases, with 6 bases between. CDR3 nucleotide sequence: TGTGCCAGCAGTTTGAACAGTAATGAAAAACTGTTTTTT. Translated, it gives CASSLNSNEKLFF.

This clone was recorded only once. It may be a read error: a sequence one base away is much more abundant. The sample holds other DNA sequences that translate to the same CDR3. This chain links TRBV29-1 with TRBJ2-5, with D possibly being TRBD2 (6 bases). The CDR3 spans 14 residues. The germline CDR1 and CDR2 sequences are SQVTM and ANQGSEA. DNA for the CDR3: TGCCGCGTGGGGGGACTGGGTGGGGGAGAGACCCAGTACTTC. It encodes CRVGGLGGGETQYF.

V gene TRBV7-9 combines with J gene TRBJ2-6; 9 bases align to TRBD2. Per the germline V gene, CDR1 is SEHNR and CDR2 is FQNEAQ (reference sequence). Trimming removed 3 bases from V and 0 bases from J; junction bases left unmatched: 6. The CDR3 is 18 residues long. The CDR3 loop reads CASSFSGRIGSGANVLTF. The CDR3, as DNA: TGTGCCAGCAGCTTTAGCGGGAGAATAGGCTCTGGGGCCAACGTCCTGACTTTC.

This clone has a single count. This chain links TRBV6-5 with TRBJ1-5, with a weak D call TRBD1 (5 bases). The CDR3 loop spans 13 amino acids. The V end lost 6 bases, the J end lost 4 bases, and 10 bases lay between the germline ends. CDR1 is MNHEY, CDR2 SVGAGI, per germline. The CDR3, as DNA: TGTGCCAGCAGCCGAGACAGTAATCAGCCCCAGCATTTT. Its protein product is CASSRDSNQPQHF.

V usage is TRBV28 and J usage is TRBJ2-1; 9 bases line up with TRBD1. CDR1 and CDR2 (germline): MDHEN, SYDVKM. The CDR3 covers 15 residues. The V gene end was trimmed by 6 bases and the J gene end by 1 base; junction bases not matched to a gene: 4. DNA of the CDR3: TGTGCCAGCAGAAGTGACAGGGGGTCCTACAATGAGCAGTTCTTC. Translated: CASRSDRGSYNEQFF.

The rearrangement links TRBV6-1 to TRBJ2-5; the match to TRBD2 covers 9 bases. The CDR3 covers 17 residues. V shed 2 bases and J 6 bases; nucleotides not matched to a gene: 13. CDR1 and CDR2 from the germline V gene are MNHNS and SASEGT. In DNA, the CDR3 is TGTGCCAGCAGTGAAATTCGGAGGGGACTAGCTCGTCAGACCCAGTACTTC. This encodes CASSEIRRGLARQTQYF.

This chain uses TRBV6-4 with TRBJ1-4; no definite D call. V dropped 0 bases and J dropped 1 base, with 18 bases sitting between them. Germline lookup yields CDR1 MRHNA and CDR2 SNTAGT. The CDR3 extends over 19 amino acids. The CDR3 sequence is CASSDSKLGGLGTNEKLFF. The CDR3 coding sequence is TGTGCCAGCAGTGACTCGAAATTGGGCGGGTTAGGAACTAATGAAAAACTGTTTTTT.

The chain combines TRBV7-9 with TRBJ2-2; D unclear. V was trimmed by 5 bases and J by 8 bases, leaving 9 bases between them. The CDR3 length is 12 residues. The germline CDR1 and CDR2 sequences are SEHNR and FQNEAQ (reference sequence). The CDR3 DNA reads TGTGCCAGCAGCCCCCTTTCTGGGGAGCTGTTTTTT. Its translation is CASSPLSGELFF.

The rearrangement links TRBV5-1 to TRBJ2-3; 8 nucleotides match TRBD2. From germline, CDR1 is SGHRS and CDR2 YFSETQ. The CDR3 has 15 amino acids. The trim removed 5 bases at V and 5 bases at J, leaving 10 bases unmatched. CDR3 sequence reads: CASSRLGGAIDTQYF. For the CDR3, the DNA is TGCGCCAGCAGTAGACTCGGGGGGGCCATAGATACGCAGTATTTT.

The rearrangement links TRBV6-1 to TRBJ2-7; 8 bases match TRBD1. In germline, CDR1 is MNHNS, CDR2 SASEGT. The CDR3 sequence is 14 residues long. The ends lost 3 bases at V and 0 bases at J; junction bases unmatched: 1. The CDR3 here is CASSEQGASYEQYF. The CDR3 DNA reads TGTGCCAGCAGTGAGCAGGGGGCCTCCTACGAGCAGTACTTC.

DNA for the CDR3: TGTGCCAGCAGTTCCAGGGGCACTGCAACTAATGAAAAACTGTTTTTT. It codes for CASSSRGTATNEKLFF. The chain combines TRBV27 with TRBJ1-4; maybe TRBD1 (6 bases). Germline CDR1 and CDR2: MNHEY and SMNVEV (reference sequence). V lost 4 bases and J 0 bases, leaving 12 bases between the germline ends. This CDR3 is 16 amino acids long.

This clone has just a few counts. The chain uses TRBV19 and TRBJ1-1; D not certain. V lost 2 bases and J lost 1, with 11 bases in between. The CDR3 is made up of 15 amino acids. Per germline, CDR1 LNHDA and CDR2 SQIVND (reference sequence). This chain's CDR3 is CASSILGERNTEAFF. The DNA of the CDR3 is TGTGCCAGTAGTATACTTGGGGAGAGGAACACTGAAGCTTTCTTT.

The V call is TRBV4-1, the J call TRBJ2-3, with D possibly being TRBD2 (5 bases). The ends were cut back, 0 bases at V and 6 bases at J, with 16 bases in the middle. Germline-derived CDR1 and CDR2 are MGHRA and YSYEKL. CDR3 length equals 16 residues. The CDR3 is CASSQEETGTWDTQYF. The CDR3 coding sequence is TGCGCCAGCAGCCAAGAAGAGACGGGAACCTGGGATACGCAGTATTTT.

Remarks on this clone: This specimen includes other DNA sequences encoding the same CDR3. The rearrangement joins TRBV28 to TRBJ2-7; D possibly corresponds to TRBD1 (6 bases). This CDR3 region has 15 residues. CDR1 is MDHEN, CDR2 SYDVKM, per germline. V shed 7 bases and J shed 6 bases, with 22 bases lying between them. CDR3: CASTVSGTRRAEQYF. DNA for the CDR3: TGTGCCAGCACCGTCTCCGGGACACGGCGTGCCGAGCAGTACTTC.

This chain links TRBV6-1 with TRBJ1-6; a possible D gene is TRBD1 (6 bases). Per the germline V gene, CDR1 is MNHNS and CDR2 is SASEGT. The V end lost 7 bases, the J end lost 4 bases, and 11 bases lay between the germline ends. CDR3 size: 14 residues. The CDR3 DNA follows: TGTGCCAGCACCAAAGGGGGTTATAATTCACCCCTCCACTTT. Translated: CASTKGGYNSPLHF.

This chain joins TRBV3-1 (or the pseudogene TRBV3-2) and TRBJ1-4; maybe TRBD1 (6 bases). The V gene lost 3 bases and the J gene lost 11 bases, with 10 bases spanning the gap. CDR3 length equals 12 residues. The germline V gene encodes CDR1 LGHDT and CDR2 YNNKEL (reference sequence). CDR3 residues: CASSHPTGKLFF. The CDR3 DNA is TGTGCCAGCAGCCACCCCACAGGGAAACTGTTTTTT.

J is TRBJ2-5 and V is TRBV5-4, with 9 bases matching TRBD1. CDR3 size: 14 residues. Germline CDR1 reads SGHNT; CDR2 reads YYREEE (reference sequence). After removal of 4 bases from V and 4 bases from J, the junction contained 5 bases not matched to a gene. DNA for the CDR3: TGTGCCAGCAGCGTGAAGACAGGGGGAGAGACCCAGTACTTC. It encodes CASSVKTGGETQYF.

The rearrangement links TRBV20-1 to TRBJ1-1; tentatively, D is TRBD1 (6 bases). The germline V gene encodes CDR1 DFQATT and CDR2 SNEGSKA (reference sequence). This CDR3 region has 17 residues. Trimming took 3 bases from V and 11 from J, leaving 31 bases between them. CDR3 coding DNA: TGCAGTGCTAGTAAGACAGGCGGCCCGGGGAGCAAAAGGACGGCTTTCTTT. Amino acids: CSASKTGGPGSKRTAFF.

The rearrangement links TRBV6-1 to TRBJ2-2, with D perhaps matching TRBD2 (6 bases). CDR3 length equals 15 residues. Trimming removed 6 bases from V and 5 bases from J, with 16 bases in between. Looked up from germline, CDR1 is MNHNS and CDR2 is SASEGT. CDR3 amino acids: CASSQGLPGTGELFF. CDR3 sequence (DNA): TGTGCCAGCAGCCAGGGACTGCCCGGGACCGGGGAGCTGTTTTTT.

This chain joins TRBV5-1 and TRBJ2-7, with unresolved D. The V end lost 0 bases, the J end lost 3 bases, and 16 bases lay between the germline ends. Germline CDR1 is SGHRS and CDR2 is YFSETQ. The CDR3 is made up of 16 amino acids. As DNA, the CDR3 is TGCGCCAGCAGCTTGGGTCCGTCAGATATCAACTACGAGCAGTACTTC. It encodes CASSLGPSDINYEQYF.

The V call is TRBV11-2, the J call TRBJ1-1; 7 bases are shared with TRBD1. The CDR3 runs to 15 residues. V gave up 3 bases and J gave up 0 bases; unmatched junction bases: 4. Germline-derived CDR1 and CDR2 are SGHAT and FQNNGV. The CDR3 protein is CASSFGGQMNTEAFF. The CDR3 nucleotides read TGTGCCAGCAGCTTCGGGGGACAGATGAACACTGAAGCTTTCTTT.

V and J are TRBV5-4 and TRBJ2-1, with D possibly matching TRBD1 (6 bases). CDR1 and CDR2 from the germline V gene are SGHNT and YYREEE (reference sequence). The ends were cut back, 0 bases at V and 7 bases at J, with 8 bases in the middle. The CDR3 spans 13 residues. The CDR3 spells CASSLGGQNEQFF. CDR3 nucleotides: TGTGCCAGCAGCTTGGGGGGGCAGAATGAGCAGTTCTTC.

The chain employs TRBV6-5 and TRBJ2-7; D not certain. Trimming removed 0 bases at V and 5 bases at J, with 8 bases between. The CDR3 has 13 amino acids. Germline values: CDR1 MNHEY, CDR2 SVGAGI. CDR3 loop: CASSYSRLHEQYF. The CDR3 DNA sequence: TGTGCCAGCAGTTACTCGAGGCTCCACGAGCAGTACTTC.

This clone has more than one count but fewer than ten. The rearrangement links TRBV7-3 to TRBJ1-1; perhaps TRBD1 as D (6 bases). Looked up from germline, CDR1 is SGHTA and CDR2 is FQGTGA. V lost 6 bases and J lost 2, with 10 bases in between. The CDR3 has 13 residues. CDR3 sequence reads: CASSLGANTEAFF. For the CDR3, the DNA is TGTGCCAGCAGTCTGGGGGCAAACACTGAAGCTTTCTTT.